The 30 T cell receptor beta chains below all came from one sample that was sequenced in a study of T cell changes during pregnancy in multiple sclerosis. Profiling relied on immunoSEQ multiplex PCR, and the TCRdb table lists in-frame clones only, not all of them. The sample lists about 51,000 clones, approximately 94% occurring once. This material consisted of CD4+ T cells from peripheral blood mononuclear cells, taken in the second trimester of pregnancy. The receptor set was obtained from a female donor with multiple sclerosis, enrolled in a pregnancy study.

The V call is TRBV25-1, the J call TRBJ2-1, with D tentatively TRBD2 (6 bases). With 6 bases removed from V and 3 bases from J, the gap between germline ends came to 15 bases. The CDR3 has 15 residues. Germline lookup yields CDR1 MGHDK and CDR2 SYGVNS. The CDR3 sequence is CASSFGAGLYNEQFF. CDR3 coding DNA: TGTGCCAGCAGCTTTGGGGCGGGACTCTACAATGAGCAGTTCTTC.

The rearrangement uses TRBV29-1 and TRBJ1-3; D unresolved. CDR1 is SQVTM and CDR2 is ANQGSEA in the germline V gene. CDR3 length: 15 residues. V gave up 2 bases and J gave up 2 bases, with 13 bases separating them. CDR3 bases: TGCAGCGTTGAAATGGCAATTGATCCTGGAAACACCATATATTTT. It translates to CSVEMAIDPGNTIYF.

This clone was counted once. The chain has TRBV5-6 and TRBJ2-5, with 15 bases that match TRBD2. CDR1 and CDR2 from the germline V gene are SGHDT and YYEEEE. V was pared by 2 bases and J by 3 bases, with 2 bases of the junction left unmatched. This CDR3 is 16 amino acids long. Written as DNA, the CDR3 is TGTGCCAGCAGCTTTGGACTAGCGGGGGGGAAAGAGACCCAGTACTTC. Amino acid sequence: CASSFGLAGGKETQYF.

The gene calls are TRBV7-2 and TRBJ1-1; D not resolved. This CDR3 has 14 residues. V was pared by 4 bases and J by 1 base, with 10 bases between. Germline CDR1 SGHTA, CDR2 FQGNSA. The CDR3 nucleotides are TGTGCCAGCAGCTCCTTGGCGGGGAACACTGAAGCTTTCTTT. Amino acid sequence: CASSSLAGNTEAFF.

CDR3 amino acids: CATSTYSTVGTEAFF. CDR3 nucleotides: TGTGCCACCAGCACCTACTCAACAGTCGGCACTGAAGCTTTCTTT. The chain combines TRBV15 with TRBJ1-1; D gene ambiguous. The V end was cut by 4 bases, the J end by 4 bases, with 16 bases between. Germline CDR1 LNHNV, CDR2 YYDKDF (reference sequence). The CDR3 has 15 amino acids.

The chain is built from TRBV5-6 and TRBJ1-1; no definite D call. This CDR3 contains 14 residues. V was trimmed by 1 base and J by 5 bases, leaving 12 bases between them. The germline V gene has CDR1 SGHDT and CDR2 YYEEEE. The CDR3, as DNA: TGTGCCAGCAGCTTGATCGGGGTCGGGACTGAAGCTTTCTTT. Translating gives CASSLIGVGTEAFF. Drawing the rest from reference TRBV5-6 and TRBJ1-1, the complete variable domain is DAGVTQSPTHLIKTRGQQVTLRCSPKSGHDTVSWYQQALGQGPQFIFQYYEEEERQRGNFPDRFSGHQFPNYSSELNVNALLLGDSALYLCASSLIGVGTEAFFGQGTRLTVV.

This sequence joins TRBV10-1 and TRBJ2-1, with TRBD2 as a possible D gene (6 bases). Per germline, CDR1 WNHNN and CDR2 SYGVQD (reference sequence). The V gene lost 2 bases and the J gene lost 0 bases, with 14 bases spanning the gap. The CDR3 is made up of 17 amino acids. CDR3 sequence: CASSETAPGDSYNEQFF. CDR3 DNA sequence: TGCGCCAGCAGTGAGACCGCCCCGGGGGACTCCTACAATGAGCAGTTCTTC.

The genes are TRBV6-5 and TRBJ1-6; 9 nucleotides align to TRBD1. This CDR3 spans 15 amino acids. In germline, CDR1 is MNHEY, CDR2 SVGAGI. V gave up 6 bases and J gave up 7 bases; unmatched junction bases: 7. The CDR3 region is CASRPGQGRNSPLHF. In DNA form, the CDR3 reads TGTGCCAGCAGACCGGGACAGGGTAGGAATTCACCCCTCCACTTT.

The chain is built from TRBV4-3 and TRBJ1-5, with 9 bases lining up with TRBD1. The germline V gene encodes CDR1 LGHNA and CDR2 YSLEER. Trimming at V came to 0 bases and at J to 6 bases, leaving 9 bases not matched to a gene. The CDR3 length is 17 residues. CDR3 in amino acids: CASSQDKGTGIPQPQHF. CDR3 DNA sequence: TGCGCCAGCAGCCAAGATAAAGGGACAGGGATACCTCAGCCCCAGCATTTT.

V gene TRBV2 combines with J gene TRBJ2-7, with a weak D call TRBD1 (6 bases). Trimming stripped 8 bases from V and 2 bases from J, with 13 bases between. This CDR3 region has 13 residues. Germline V gene sequence: CDR1 SNHLY, CDR2 FYNNEI. The CDR3 sequence: CASGTTGAYEQYF. CDR3 sequence (DNA): TGTGCCAGCGGTACGACAGGCGCCTACGAGCAGTACTTC.

The chain joins TRBV9 to TRBJ2-3; 9 nucleotides agree with TRBD2. The CDR3 length is 19 residues. Trimming removed 1 base from V and 6 bases from J; junction bases left unmatched: 18. Germline-derived CDR1 and CDR2 are SGDLS and YYNGEE. This CDR3 is CASSVYPGGGGAQGDTQYF. In nucleotides, the CDR3 is TGTGCCAGCAGCGTATATCCCGGGGGCGGGGGGGCGCAAGGGGATACGCAGTATTTT.

The chain is built from TRBV7-2 and TRBJ1-4, with a tentative D call TRBD1 (5 bases). Trimming stripped 1 base from V and 5 bases from J, with 11 bases between. This CDR3 is built from 15 residues. CDR1 is SGHTA and CDR2 is FQGNSA in the germline V gene. CDR3 in DNA: TGTGCCAGCAGCTTAGATAGGGGCAAAAATGAAAAACTGTTTTTT. Translating it yields CASSLDRGKNEKLFF. Supplemented by reference TRBV7-2 and TRBJ1-4, the full variable domain reads GAGVSQSPSNKVTEKGKDVELRCDPISGHTALYWYRQSLGQGLEFLIYFQGNSAPDKSGLPSDRFSAERTGGSVSTLTIQRTQQEDSAVYLCASSLDRGKNEKLFFGSGTQLSVL.

J is TRBJ1-1 and V is TRBV7-2, with TRBD1 matching 8 bases. V lost 5 bases to trimming and J lost 4 bases; unmatched junction nucleotides: 6. This CDR3 comprises 14 residues. The V gene's germline CDR1 is SGHTA and CDR2 FQGNSA. Here the CDR3 DNA reads TGTGCCAGCAGCCGCCTACAGGGGGGCACTGAAGCTTTCTTT. Translation gives CASSRLQGGTEAFF.

V and J are TRBV7-9 and TRBJ1-2, with TRBD1 matching 11 bases. The CDR3 covers 14 residues. With 6 bases clipped from V and 5 bases from J, the junction kept 5 bases outside the gene matches. Germline CDR1 is SEHNR and CDR2 is FQNEAQ (reference sequence). CDR3 sequence reads: CASSYGTGGYGYTF. CDR3 nucleotide sequence: TGTGCCAGCAGTTACGGGACAGGGGGGTATGGCTACACCTTC. Supplemented by reference TRBV7-9 and TRBJ1-2, the full variable domain reads DTGVSQNPRHKITKRGQNVTFRCDPISEHNRLYWYRQTLGQGPEFLTYFQNEAQLEKSRLLSDRFSAERPKGSFSTLEIQRTEQGDSAMYLCASSYGTGGYGYTFGSGTRLTVV.

The V gene is TRBV9, the J gene TRBJ2-3; D gene uncertain. The CDR3 runs to 12 residues. V was cut by 4 bases and J by 5 bases, with 8 bases left in between. CDR1 SGDLS and CDR2 YYNGEE come from the germline V gene. CDR3 loop: CASSPTGDTQYF. The DNA for the CDR3 is TGTGCCAGCAGCCCCACGGGAGATACGCAGTATTTT.

This clone was detected once. The chain has TRBV7-6 and TRBJ2-5; 9 bases line up with TRBD2. V lost 2 bases to trimming and J lost 5 bases; unmatched junction nucleotides: 9. CDR1 and CDR2 from the germline V gene are SGHVS and FNYEAQ. This CDR3 region has 16 residues. The CDR3 DNA reads as TGTGCCAGCAGCTTAACCCCAGCGGGGGGAATTGAGACCCAGTACTTC. It encodes CASSLTPAGGIETQYF.

The V gene is TRBV7-2, the J gene TRBJ2-3, with TRBD1 identical over 7 bases. After removal of 5 bases from V and 5 bases from J, the junction contained 4 bases not matched to a gene. The length of the CDR3 is 13 residues. Germline CDR1 reads SGHTA; CDR2 reads FQGNSA. CDR3 amino acids: CASSPTGLDTQYF. The CDR3 bases are TGTGCCAGCAGCCCGACAGGGTTAGATACGCAGTATTTT.

The chain couples TRBV18 to TRBJ1-2; no firm D call. CDR3 size: 12 residues. CDR1 and CDR2 (germline): KGHSH, LQKENI. V lost 5 bases and J lost 1, with 5 bases in between. CDR3 nucleotides: TGTGCCAGCTCAATTCTTAACTATGGCTACACCTTC. The encoded protein is CASSILNYGYTF.

This sequence joins TRBV5-1 and TRBJ1-2, with a possible D match to TRBD1 (5 bases). V lost 2 bases to trimming and J lost 10 bases, with 9 bases between them. The CDR3 loop spans 11 amino acids. From germline, CDR1 is SGHRS and CDR2 YFSETQ. CDR3 bases: TGCGCCAGCAGCTTCGGGGGTAACTACACCTTC. Protein product: CASSFGGNYTF.

The V gene is TRBV19, the J gene TRBJ1-6, with D unclear. Germline V CDR1 and CDR2: LNHDA, SQIVND (reference sequence). This CDR3 is built from 14 residues. The V end was cut by 3 bases, the J end by 9 bases, with 12 bases between. The CDR3 is CASSIVAGGSPLHF. The DNA of the CDR3 is TGTGCCAGTAGTATCGTGGCAGGAGGTTCACCCCTCCACTTT.

This rearrangement joins TRBV7-3 to TRBJ2-4, with unresolved D. Germline V gene data show CDR1 as SGHTA and CDR2 as FQGTGA. V was pared by 5 bases and J by 1 base, with 6 bases between. This CDR3 is built from 13 residues. As DNA, the CDR3 is TGTGCCAGCAGCGAGGAGGCCAAAAACATTCAGTACTTC. Translating gives CASSEEAKNIQYF.

The chain joins TRBV10-3 to TRBJ2-3; D remains unclear. From germline, CDR1 is ENHRY and CDR2 SYGVKD. V was trimmed by 6 bases and J by 1 base, leaving 8 bases between them. The CDR3 covers 13 residues. Here the CDR3 reads CAISGLGTDTQYF. The CDR3 DNA sequence: TGTGCCATCAGCGGGTTGGGCACAGATACGCAGTATTTT.

This rearrangement joins TRBV5-1 to TRBJ2-7, with D possibly being TRBD2 (6 bases). The CDR3 length is 14 residues. V gave up 0 bases and J gave up 3 bases, with 10 bases separating them. The germline V gene encodes CDR1 SGHRS and CDR2 YFSETQ. This chain's CDR3 is CASSLAGGLYEQYF. The CDR3 bases are TGCGCCAGCAGCTTGGCCGGGGGTCTCTACGAGCAGTACTTC.

Comments on this clone: At one end the junction does not follow the germline gene, possibly because of a read error. V usage is TRBV5-5 and J usage is TRBJ1-4; TRBD1 matches 7 bases. Germline CDR1 is SGHKS and CDR2 is YYEKEE (reference sequence). The CDR3 contains 16 residues. CDR3 sequence reads: CASSQDRLQGNEKLFF. In nucleotides, the CDR3 is TGCGCCAGCAGCCAAGACCGGCTACAGGGGAATGAAAAACTGTTTTTT.

The rearrangement links TRBV6-5 to TRBJ1-6, with TRBD1 matching over 7 bases. V shed 6 bases, J shed 6 bases, and the junction held 5 bases outside the gene matches. Germline V gene sequence: CDR1 MNHEY, CDR2 SVGAGI. The CDR3 is 14 amino acids. CDR3 nucleotides: TGTGCCAGCAGATCGACAGGGTTTAATTCACCCCTCCACTTT. Protein: CASRSTGFNSPLHF.

The chain recombines TRBV4-3 with TRBJ2-5, with 9 bases aligning to TRBD2. The germline V gene has CDR1 LGHNA and CDR2 YSLEER. V lost 1 base, J lost 5 bases, and 5 bases stayed unmatched. The CDR3 contains 15 residues. The CDR3, as DNA: TGCGCCAGCAGCCAAGGGGGACTAGCCCACGAGACCCAGTACTTC. Translation: CASSQGGLAHETQYF.

The DNA for the CDR3 is TGTGCCAGTAGTAACCCCCGAGGGATCGGTGAAAAACTGTTTTTT. Translated, it gives CASSNPRGIGEKLFF. The gene calls are TRBV19 and TRBJ1-4; D is undetermined. Deletions cut 4 bases from V and 7 bases from J, with 16 bases between. Per the germline V gene, CDR1 is LNHDA and CDR2 is SQIVND (reference sequence). CDR3 length: 15 amino acids.

The V and J genes are TRBV5-4 and TRBJ1-4, with D unresolved. The V gene's germline CDR1 is SGHNT and CDR2 YYREEE (reference sequence). The CDR3 is 14 amino acids. V dropped 3 bases and J dropped 8 bases, with 14 bases sitting between them. Here the CDR3 reads CASSSLNKEEKLFF. CDR3 coding DNA: TGTGCCAGCAGCTCGCTAAATAAGGAGGAAAAACTGTTTTTT. Complete variable domain (other parts from reference TRBV5-4 and TRBJ1-4): ETGVTQSPTHLIKTRGQQVTLRCSSQSGHNTVSWYQQALGQGPQFIFQYYREEENGRGNFPPRFSGLQFPNYSSELNVNALELDDSALYLCASSSLNKEEKLFFGSGTQLSVL.

The rearrangement uses TRBV7-9 and TRBJ1-2; no reliable D call. Trimming took 2 bases from V and 2 from J, leaving 12 bases between them. The CDR3 is 15 amino acids. Germline V gene data show CDR1 as SEHNR and CDR2 as FQNEAQ (reference sequence). The CDR3 spells CASSLSGSGNYGYTF. In nucleotides, the CDR3 is TGTGCCAGCAGCTTATCGGGGTCGGGGAACTATGGCTACACCTTC. The full variable domain, in which reference TRBV7-9 and TRBJ1-2 provide the parts outside the CDR3, is DTGVSQNPRHKITKRGQNVTFRCDPISEHNRLYWYRQTLGQGPEFLTYFQNEAQLEKSRLLSDRFSAERPKGSFSTLEIQRTEQGDSAMYLCASSLSGSGNYGYTFGSGTRLTVV.

The chain joins TRBV6-4 to TRBJ1-1; D is unresolved. Germline assignment: CDR1 MRHNA and CDR2 SNTAGT. This CDR3 comprises 13 residues. V was clipped by 3 bases and J by 2 bases, with 7 bases between them. The CDR3 nucleotides read TGTGCCAGCAGTGATGAGGCTAACACTGAAGCTTTCTTT. It yields the protein CASSDEANTEAFF.